The 20 T cell receptor beta chains below all came from one sample that was sequenced in a study of blood T cells in healthy people across ages. For the second PCR, which ran for 7 to 11 cycles, a sample-barcoded 5' primer and a J-beta primer mix were used. Each CDR3 protein gets one entry after TCRdb re-called the 5' RACE reads with MiXCR. The sample records 800,000 or so distinct CDR3 sequences, around 25% being singletons. These data were likewise used in another study, on T cells of mothers and their children.

Material for sequencing was blood. The receptors stem from a boy aged 5 to 17 in good health.

In its sample, this clonotype was seen many times. The DNA of the CDR3 is TGTGCCAGCAGCTTGGACCGACTAGCCGGCTACGAGCAGTACTTC. Amino acid sequence: CASSLDRLAGYEQYF. The chain combines TRBV5-6 with TRBJ2-7; TRBD2 matches 7 bases. This CDR3 has 15 residues. The V gene's germline CDR1 is SGHDT and CDR2 YYEEEE. With V trimmed by 0 bases and J by 3 bases, 6 bases remained unmatched.

The V gene is TRBV11-2, the J gene TRBJ2-5, with 7 bases that match TRBD2. The last part of the DNA fits TRBJ2-1 better; the J call may be wrong. The CDR3 extends over 17 amino acids. Looked up from germline, CDR1 is SGHAT and CDR2 is FQNNGV. The CDR3 sequence: CASSLRRLAEFYNEQFF. DNA for the CDR3: TGTGCCAGCAGCTTACGCCGTCTAGCGGAATTCTACAATGAGCAGTTCTTC.

The rearrangement joins TRBV6-7 to TRBJ1-1, with a tentative D call TRBD1 (5 bases). TRBV6-7 is an ORF for which the function is uncertain. V was pared by 5 bases and J by 1 base, with 11 bases between. There are 14 residues in the CDR3. In nucleotides, the CDR3 is TGTGCCAGCAGTCTATTGGGGCGGAACACTGAAGCTTTCTTT. Translation: CASSLLGRNTEAFF.

V and J are TRBV10-3 and TRBJ1-1; 9 bases match TRBD1. Germline assignment: CDR1 ENHRY and CDR2 SYGVKD. The length of the CDR3 is 14 residues. J was trimmed by 4 bases and V by 8 bases; bases with no gene match: 8. CDR3 in DNA: TGTGCCATCCGGGACAGGGAAAGGAGCACTGAAGCTTTCTTT. As protein: CAIRDRERSTEAFF.

CDR3 amino acids: CASSYSPGSANTGELFF. CDR3 bases: TGTGCCAGCAGTTACTCACCGGGTTCCGCGAACACCGGGGAGCTGTTTTTT. The rearrangement links TRBV6-5 to TRBJ2-2; D is ambiguous. Trimming shortened V by 0 bases and J by 0 bases, and 11 bases separated the two germline ends. This CDR3 spans 17 amino acids. Germline lookup yields CDR1 MNHEY and CDR2 SVGAGI.

This clonotype was counted a few times. Its ends do not fully match the called genes, so a read error is possible. The V call is TRBV7-6, the J call TRBJ2-2, with D unresolved. The CDR3 has 15 residues. Germline CDR1 and CDR2: SGHVS and FNYEAQ. The CDR3 sequence: CAGSSDINHTGELFF. The CDR3 DNA follows: TGTGCCGGCAGCTCCGACATCAACCACACCGGGGAGCTGTTTTTT. The full variable domain, its missing parts supplied by reference TRBV7-6 and TRBJ2-2, is GAGVSQSPRYKVTKRGQDVALRCDPISGHVSLYWYRQALGQGPEFLTYFNYEAQQDKSGLPNDRFSAERPEGSISTLTIQRTEQRDSAMYRCAGSSDINHTGELFFGEGSRLTVL.

This clonotype turned up a few times. V usage is TRBV6-5 and J usage is TRBJ1-1, with 7 bases fitting TRBD1. V trimming: 5 bases; J trimming: 4 bases; junction bases outside the gene matches: 7. This CDR3 contains 14 residues. Germline CDR1 MNHEY, CDR2 SVGAGI. The CDR3 spells CASSRQGSGTEAFF. CDR3 nucleotide sequence: TGTGCCAGCAGTAGACAGGGTTCGGGCACTGAAGCTTTCTTT.

This clonotype was detected only a few times. The J gene is TRBJ2-5, the V gene TRBV5-6, with 8 bases identical to TRBD1. There are 17 residues in the CDR3. V dropped 0 bases and J dropped 1; count of bases not matched to a gene: 8. Germline CDR1 SGHDT, CDR2 YYEEEE. CDR3 nucleotides: TGTGCCAGCAGCTTGGCCGTGGCAGGGGGCTTCCAAGAGACCCAGTACTTC. Protein sequence: CASSLAVAGGFQETQYF.

The gene calls are TRBV5-1 and TRBJ1-2; no clear D. Trimming left V 2 bases short and J 4 bases short, with 21 bases between. The CDR3 totals 17 residues. CDR1 is SGHRS, CDR2 YFSETQ, per germline. The CDR3 is CASSLDTNTVLSYGYTF. The DNA for the CDR3 is TGCGCCAGCAGCTTAGATACAAACACGGTACTTAGCTATGGCTACACCTTC.

This clonotype turned up a few times. The genes are TRBV15 and TRBJ1-6; a weak D match, TRBD1 (6 bases). The germline gives CDR1 LNHNV, CDR2 YYDKDF (reference sequence). CDR3 length: 14 residues. Deletions cut 1 base from V and 8 bases from J, with 9 bases between. This CDR3 reads CATSRARGYSPLHF. CDR3 bases: TGTGCCACCAGCAGAGCCAGGGGTTATTCACCCCTCCACTTT.

This clonotype was observed a handful of times. The chain uses TRBV4-3 and TRBJ2-7; 8 positions match TRBD1. V lost 0 bases and J lost 2; bases outside the gene matches: 9. Germline V lookup: CDR1 LGHNA, CDR2 YSLEER. This CDR3 contains 17 residues. The CDR3 DNA follows: TGCGCCAGCAGCCAAGATCCGTCCGGGACAGGCCCCTACGAGCAGTACTTC. It codes for CASSQDPSGTGPYEQYF.

This clonotype was counted between two and nine times. The rearrangement uses TRBV6-5 and TRBJ2-5; TRBD2 agrees at 8 bases. The better agreement between TRBJ2-7 and the DNA end casts doubt on the J call. Per germline, CDR1 MNHEY and CDR2 SVGAGI. There are 15 residues in the CDR3. This CDR3 is CASSYSGLGSYEQYF. CDR3 coding DNA: TGTGCCAGCAGTTACTCGGGACTAGGCTCCTACGAGCAGTACTTC.

CDR3 amino acids: CASSYSGSFTQYF. The DNA of the CDR3 is TGTGCCAGCAGTTACAGCGGGAGCTTCACTCAGTACTTC. The rearrangement uses TRBV6-5 and TRBJ2-4; 8 bases fit TRBD2. The germline gives CDR1 MNHEY, CDR2 SVGAGI. CDR3 length equals 13 residues. Unmatched junction bases numbered 6, after V lost 2 bases and J lost 12 bases.

The chain is built from TRBV19 and TRBJ1-6; TRBD1 matches at 7 bases. Germline-derived CDR1 and CDR2 are LNHDA and SQIVND (reference sequence). The CDR3 length is 16 residues. V dropped 1 base and J dropped 6; count of bases not matched to a gene: 6. In nucleotides, the CDR3 is TGTGCCAGTAGTATAGCTTCGGACAGGAGTAATTCACCCCTCCACTTT. Translation gives CASSIASDRSNSPLHF.

The chain has TRBV19 and TRBJ2-2, with D unresolved. Germline V gene data show CDR1 as LNHDA and CDR2 as SQIVND (reference sequence). The V and J ends lost 3 bases and 6 bases respectively, with 5 bases between them. This CDR3 spans 12 amino acids. The CDR3 sequence: CASSIHAGELFF. As DNA, the CDR3 is TGTGCCAGTAGTATCCATGCCGGGGAGCTGTTTTTT.

This chain uses TRBV6-2 or TRBV6-3 with TRBJ1-5; D is unresolved. In germline, CDR1 is MNHEY, CDR2 SVGEGT. The CDR3 is 16 amino acids. V was pared by 0 bases and J by 0 bases, with 9 bases between. The CDR3 here is CASSYSPGNSNQPQHF. CDR3 nucleotides: TGTGCCAGCAGTTACTCGCCCGGTAATAGCAATCAGCCCCAGCATTTT.

The CDR3 nucleotides are TGCAGTGCTAGATCGACTAGTGACCACGAGCAGTACTTC. It translates to CSARSTSDHEQYF. This chain connects TRBV20-1 to TRBJ2-7; a possible D gene is TRBD2 (6 bases). Germline CDR1 reads DFQATT; CDR2 reads SNEGSKA (reference sequence). V lost 2 bases and J lost 5, with 13 bases in between. The CDR3 loop spans 13 amino acids.

The rearrangement joins TRBV5-6 to TRBJ2-3; D gene ambiguous. The CDR3 has 17 residues. The V end lost 0 bases, the J end lost 0 bases, and 14 bases lay between the germline ends. The germline gives CDR1 SGHDT, CDR2 YYEEEE. Written as DNA, the CDR3 is TGTGCCAGCAGCTTGGTCATCGGAGCGTTAAGCACAGATACGCAGTATTTT. It translates to CASSLVIGALSTDTQYF. Full variable domain (missing parts from reference TRBV5-6 and TRBJ2-3): DAGVTQSPTHLIKTRGQQVTLRCSPKSGHDTVSWYQQALGQGPQFIFQYYEEEERQRGNFPDRFSGHQFPNYSSELNVNALLLGDSALYLCASSLVIGALSTDTQYFGPGTRLTVL.

The rearrangement links TRBV4-3 to TRBJ1-2; D remains unclear. Trimming removed 1 base at V and 5 bases at J, with 17 bases between. Germline CDR1 LGHNA, CDR2 YSLEER. This CDR3 contains 16 residues. The CDR3 loop is CASSQVQAGGDYGYTF. CDR3 bases: TGCGCCAGCAGCCAAGTTCAAGCTGGTGGTGATTATGGCTACACCTTC.

The gene calls are TRBV6-6 and TRBJ2-5; no reliable D call. CDR3 length: 14 amino acids. Germline loops: CDR1 MNHNY, CDR2 SVGAGI (reference sequence). Trimming shortened V by 0 bases and J by 1 base, and 6 bases separated the two germline ends. The CDR3 reads CASSYSSVQETQYF. The CDR3 coding sequence is TGTGCCAGCAGTTACTCGTCGGTCCAAGAGACCCAGTACTTC.